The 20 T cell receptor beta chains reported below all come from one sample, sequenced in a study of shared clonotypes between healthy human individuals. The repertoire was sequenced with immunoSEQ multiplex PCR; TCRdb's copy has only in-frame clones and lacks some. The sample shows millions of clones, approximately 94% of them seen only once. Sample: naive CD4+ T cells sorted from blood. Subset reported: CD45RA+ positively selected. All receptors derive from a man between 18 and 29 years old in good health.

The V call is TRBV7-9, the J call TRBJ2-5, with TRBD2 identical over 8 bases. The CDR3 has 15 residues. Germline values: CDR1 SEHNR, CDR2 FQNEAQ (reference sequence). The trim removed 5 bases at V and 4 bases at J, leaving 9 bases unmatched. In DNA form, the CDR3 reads TGTGCCAGCAGCCACGGGGGGGGCCCCGGAGAGACCCAGTACTTC. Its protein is CASSHGGGPGETQYF.

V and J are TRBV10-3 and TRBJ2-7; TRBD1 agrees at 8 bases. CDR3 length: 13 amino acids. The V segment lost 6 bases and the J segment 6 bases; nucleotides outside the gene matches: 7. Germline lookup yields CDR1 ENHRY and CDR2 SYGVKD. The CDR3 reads CAIRADRAAEQYF. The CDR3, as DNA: TGTGCCATCAGAGCGGACAGGGCTGCCGAGCAGTACTTC.

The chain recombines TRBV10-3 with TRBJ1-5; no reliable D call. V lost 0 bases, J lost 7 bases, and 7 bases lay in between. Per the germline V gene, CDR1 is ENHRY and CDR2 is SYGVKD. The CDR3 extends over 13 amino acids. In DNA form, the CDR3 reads TGTGCCATCAGTGAGTCGAATTACCAGCCCCAGCATTTT. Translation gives CAISESNYQPQHF.

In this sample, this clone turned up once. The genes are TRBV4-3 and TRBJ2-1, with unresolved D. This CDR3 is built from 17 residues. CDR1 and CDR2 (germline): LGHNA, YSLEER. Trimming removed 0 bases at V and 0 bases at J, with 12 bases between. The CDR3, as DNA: TGCGCCAGCAGCCAAGATCCTTTTCCCTACTCCTACAATGAGCAGTTCTTC. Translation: CASSQDPFPYSYNEQFF.

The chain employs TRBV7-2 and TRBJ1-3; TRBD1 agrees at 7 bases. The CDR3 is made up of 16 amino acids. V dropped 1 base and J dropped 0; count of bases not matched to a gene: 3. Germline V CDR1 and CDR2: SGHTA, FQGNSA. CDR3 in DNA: TGTGCCAGCAGCTTAGGGCCAGGGGGCTCTGGAAACACCATATATTTT. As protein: CASSLGPGGSGNTIYF.

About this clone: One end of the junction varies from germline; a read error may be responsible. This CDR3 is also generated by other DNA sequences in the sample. CDR3 in amino acids: CASSLEAEGTQYF. The CDR3 DNA reads as TGTGCCAGCAGCTTAGAAGCGGAGGGGACCCAGTACTTC. The V gene is TRBV5-1, the J gene TRBJ2-5, with TRBD2 as a possible D gene (6 bases). The CDR3 loop spans 13 amino acids. The V gene's germline CDR1 is SGHRS and CDR2 YFSETQ.

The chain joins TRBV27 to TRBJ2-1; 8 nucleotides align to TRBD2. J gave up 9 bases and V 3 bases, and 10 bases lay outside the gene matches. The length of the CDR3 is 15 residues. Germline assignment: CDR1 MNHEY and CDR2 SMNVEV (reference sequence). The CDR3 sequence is CASSLVSGSSPEQFF. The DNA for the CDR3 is TGTGCCAGCAGTTTGGTCAGCGGGAGTTCCCCTGAGCAGTTCTTC.

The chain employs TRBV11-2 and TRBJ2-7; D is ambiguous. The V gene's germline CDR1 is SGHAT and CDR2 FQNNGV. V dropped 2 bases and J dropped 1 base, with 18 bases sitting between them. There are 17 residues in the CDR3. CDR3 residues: CASSLPPLNGWSYEQYF. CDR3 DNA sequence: TGTGCCAGCAGCTTACCCCCCCTTAACGGATGGTCCTACGAGCAGTACTTC. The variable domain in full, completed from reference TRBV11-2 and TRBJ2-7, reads EAGVAQSPRYKIIEKRQSVAFWCNPISGHATLYWYQQILGQGPKLLIQFQNNGVVDDSQLPKDRFSAERLKGVDSTLKIQPAKLEDSAVYLCASSLPPLNGWSYEQYFGPGTRLTVT.

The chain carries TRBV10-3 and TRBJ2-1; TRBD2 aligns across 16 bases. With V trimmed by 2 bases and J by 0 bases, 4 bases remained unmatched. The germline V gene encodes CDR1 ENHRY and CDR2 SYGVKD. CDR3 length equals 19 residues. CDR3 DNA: TGTGCCATCAGTGAGCCGGGACTAGCGGGAGGGAGCTCCTACAATGAGCAGTTCTTC. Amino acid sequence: CAISEPGLAGGSSYNEQFF.

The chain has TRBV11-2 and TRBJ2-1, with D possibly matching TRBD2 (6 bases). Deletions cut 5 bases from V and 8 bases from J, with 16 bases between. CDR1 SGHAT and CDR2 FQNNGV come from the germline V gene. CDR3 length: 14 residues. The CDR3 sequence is CASSPSRASDEQFF. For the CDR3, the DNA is TGTGCCAGCAGCCCAAGTCGGGCTAGCGATGAGCAGTTCTTC.

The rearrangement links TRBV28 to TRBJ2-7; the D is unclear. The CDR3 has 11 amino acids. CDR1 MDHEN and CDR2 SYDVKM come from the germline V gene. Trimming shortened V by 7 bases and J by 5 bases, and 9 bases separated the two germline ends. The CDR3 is CASISGNEQYF. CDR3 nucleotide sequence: TGTGCCAGCATCTCAGGTAACGAGCAGTACTTC.

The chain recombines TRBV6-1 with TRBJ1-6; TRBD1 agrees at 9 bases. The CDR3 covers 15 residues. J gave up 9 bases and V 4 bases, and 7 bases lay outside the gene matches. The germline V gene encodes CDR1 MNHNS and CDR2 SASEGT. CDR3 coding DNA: TGTGCCAGCAGTGCACAGGGGGCCTTCAGTTCACCCCTCCACTTT. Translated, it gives CASSAQGAFSSPLHF.

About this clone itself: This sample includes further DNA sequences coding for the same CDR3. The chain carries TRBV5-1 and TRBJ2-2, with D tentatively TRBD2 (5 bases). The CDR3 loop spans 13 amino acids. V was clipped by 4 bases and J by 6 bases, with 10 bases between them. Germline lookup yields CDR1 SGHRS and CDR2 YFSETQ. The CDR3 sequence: CASSLERAGELFF. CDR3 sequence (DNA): TGCGCCAGCAGCCTGGAGAGGGCCGGGGAGCTGTTTTTT.

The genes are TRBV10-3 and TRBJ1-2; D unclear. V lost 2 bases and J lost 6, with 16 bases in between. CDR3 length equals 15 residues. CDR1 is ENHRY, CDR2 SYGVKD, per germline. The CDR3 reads CAISEGTSLGHGYTF. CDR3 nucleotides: TGTGCCATCAGTGAGGGTACTTCTTTAGGGCATGGCTACACCTTC.

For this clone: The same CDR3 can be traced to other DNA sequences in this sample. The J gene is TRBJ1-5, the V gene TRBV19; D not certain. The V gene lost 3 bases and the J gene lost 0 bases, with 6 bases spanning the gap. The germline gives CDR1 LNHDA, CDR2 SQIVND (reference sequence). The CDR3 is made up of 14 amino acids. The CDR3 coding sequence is TGTGCCAGTAGTATTGGGAATAGCAATCAGCCCCAGCATTTT. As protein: CASSIGNSNQPQHF. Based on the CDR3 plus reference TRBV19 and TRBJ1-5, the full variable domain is DGGITQSPKYLFRKEGQNVTLSCEQNLNHDAMYWYRQDPGQGLRLIYYSQIVNDFQKGDIAEGYSVSREKKESFPLTVTSAQKNPTAFYLCASSIGNSNQPQHFGDGTRLSIL.

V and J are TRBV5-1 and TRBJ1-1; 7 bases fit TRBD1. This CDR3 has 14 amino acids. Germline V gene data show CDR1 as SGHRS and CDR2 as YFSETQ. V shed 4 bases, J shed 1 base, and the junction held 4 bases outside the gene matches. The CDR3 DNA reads TGCGCCAGCAGCCGCAGGGACAGGAACACTGAAGCTTTCTTT. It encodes CASSRRDRNTEAFF.

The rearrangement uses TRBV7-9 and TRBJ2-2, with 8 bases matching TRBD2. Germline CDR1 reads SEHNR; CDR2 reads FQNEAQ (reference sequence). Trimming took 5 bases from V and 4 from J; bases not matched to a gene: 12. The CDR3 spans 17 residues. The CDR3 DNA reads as TGTGCCAGCAGCCCCGTGAGCGGGGGAATTGGCACCGGGGAGCTGTTTTTT. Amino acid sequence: CASSPVSGGIGTGELFF.

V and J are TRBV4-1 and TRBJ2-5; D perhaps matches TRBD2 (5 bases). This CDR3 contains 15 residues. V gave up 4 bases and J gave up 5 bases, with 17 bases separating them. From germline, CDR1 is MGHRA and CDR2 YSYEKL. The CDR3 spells CASSRGNGVGETQYF. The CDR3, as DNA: TGCGCCAGCAGCCGAGGGAACGGGGTGGGGGAGACCCAGTACTTC.

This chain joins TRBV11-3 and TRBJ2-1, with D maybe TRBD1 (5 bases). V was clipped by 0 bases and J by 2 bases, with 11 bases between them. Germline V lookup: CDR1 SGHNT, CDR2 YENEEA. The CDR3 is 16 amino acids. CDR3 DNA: TGTGCCAGCAGCTTAGATTCAGGGTACCCCTACAATGAGCAGTTCTTC. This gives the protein CASSLDSGYPYNEQFF.

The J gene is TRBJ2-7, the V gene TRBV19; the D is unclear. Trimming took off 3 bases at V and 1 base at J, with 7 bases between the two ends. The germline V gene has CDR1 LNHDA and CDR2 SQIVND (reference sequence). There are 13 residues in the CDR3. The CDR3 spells CASSIEKSYEQYF. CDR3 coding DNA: TGTGCCAGTAGTATTGAGAAGTCCTACGAGCAGTACTTC. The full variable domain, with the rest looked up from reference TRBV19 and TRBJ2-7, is DGGITQSPKYLFRKEGQNVTLSCEQNLNHDAMYWYRQDPGQGLRLIYYSQIVNDFQKGDIAEGYSVSREKKESFPLTVTSAQKNPTAFYLCASSIEKSYEQYFGPGTRLTVT.